This T cell receptor (beta chain) emerged from a study of cytomegalovirus exposure and HLA in healthy donors. Worth noting for this clone: Its antigen is unknown.

The CDR3 has 15 residues. Germline V gene lookup returns CDR1 MNHEY and CDR2 SMNVEV (reference sequence). The junction had 15 bases not matched to a gene; V was cut back by 11 bases and J by 8 bases. 60 Vbeta and 13 Jbeta primers were used in PCR. Sequencing was performed with immunoSEQ multiplex PCR; in TCRdb, only in-frame clones are kept and a portion is missing. The sample records about 200,000 clones, over 65% being singletons. Broader study findings: Relative to equally common others, HLA-associated TCR beta chains showed greater clonal expansion in a later analysis.

V usage is TRBV27 and J usage is TRBJ1-6; 7 bases map to TRBD1. The clonotype originates from a woman aged 25 to 45 in good health and CMV-seronegative. Material: PBMCs. The CDR3 DNA reads as TGTGCCGGAATGGAGGACAGGTATGGTGATTCACCCCTCCACTTT. Residues: CAGMEDRYGDSPLHF.